Listed below are T cell receptor beta chains from one sample, sequenced in a study of PD-1 blockade in classical Hodgkin lymphoma. Generated by immunoSEQ multiplex PCR, the TCRdb table keeps only in-frame clones and is missing some. The profile shows about 30,000 clones, around 86% of them singletons. This specimen consisted of CD4+ T cells from blood, obtained at baseline. These receptors were taken from a human donor with classical Hodgkin lymphoma. The conserved cysteine and the conserved F or W are not part of the CDR3 here.

v_call,j_call,cdr3_aa
TRBV28,TRBJ1-2,ASSLPTGIYGYT
TRBV7-6,TRBJ1-3,ASSLEPPGVAGNTIY
TRBV29-1,TRBJ1-1,SVRTGYDTEAF
TRBV2,TRBJ2-5,ASSETGVGETQY
TRBV5-1,TRBJ2-1,ASSPRKNYYNEQF
TRBV19,TRBJ2-2,ASSTRLAGNTGELF
TRBV4-1,TRBJ2-1,ASSRDTAGLMYNEQF
TRBV4-3,TRBJ1-1,ASSQGVMWVRGNTEAF
TRBV21-1,TRBJ2-7,ASSKGATYSYEQY
TRBV7-2,TRBJ2-7,ASSLGSSVRGHEQY
TRBV7-2,TRBJ1-3,ASSNLGDSPGNTIY
TRBV6-6,TRBJ1-1,ASPKSLRGADTEAF
TRBV29-1,TRBJ2-1,SVVWGSSYNEQF
TRBV19,TRBJ2-1,ASSSRGGRAGEQF
TRBV10-2,TRBJ2-3,ASSESLPASLPQY
TRBV19,TRBJ1-2,ASRADRPSGYT
TRBV5-4,TRBJ2-5,ASSLGRSQETQY
TRBV7-2,TRBJ2-4,ASSFGGGKNIQY
TRBV27,TRBJ1-1,ASSLTGFTLNTEAF
TRBV6-6,TRBJ2-3,ASSYGETSTDTQY
TRBV7-2,TRBJ1-2,ASSGRQGSNYGYT
TRBV30,.,AWKSGRASEQY
TRBV25-1,TRBJ1-4,ASSARPAKEANEKLF
TRBV27,TRBJ2-7,ASSLLGTGNHEQY
TRBV19,TRBJ1-5,ASSTLRQGGNQPQH
TRBV4-1,TRBJ1-2,ASSRGLTANYGYT
TRBV7-2,TRBJ2-1,ASSLAGQTYNEQF
TRBV14,TRBJ2-3,ASSPQWGAFGTDTQY
TRBV5-1,TRBJ1-4,ASSTGQGSTTNEKLF
TRBV7-6,TRBJ1-1,ASSLDRGDTEAF
TRBV2,TRBJ1-3,ASSEGGTGNTIY
TRBV29-1,TRBJ2-3,AGRVHGTDTQY
TRBV12-5,TRBJ1-1,ASGLRGGTEAF
TRBV5-4,TRBJ2-7,ASSLVLAATTYEQY
TRBV6-1,TRBJ2-7,ASRIPGQGTYEQY
TRBV13,TRBJ2-5,ASSVRGNQETQY
TRBV5-8,TRBJ1-1,ASSFTGQGSTEAF
TRBV13,TRBJ1-3,ASSLARTSGNTIY
TRBV29-1,TRBJ2-2,SVLGPGGTGELF
TRBV4-1,TRBJ1-1,ASSQGSGRANTEAF
TRBV15,TRBJ2-7,ATSRGRTVSYEQY
TRBV6-6,TRBJ1-1,ASSPTDRRAF
TRBV5-5,TRBJ2-3,ASSFSPGGIDTQY
TRBV29-1,TRBJ1-1,SVEDPGGNTEAF
TRBV9,TRBJ2-5,ASSVEAGREETQY
TRBV11-2,TRBJ2-7,ASSLDPLGGVEDEQY